This entry lists 29 T cell receptor beta chains sequenced from one sample in a study of T cells in Graves' hyperthyroidism and ophthalmopathy. Amplification of TCR beta CDR3 regions used RNA as the template. First-round RT-PCR of the TCR CDR3 relied on the HTBI primer set. TCRdb fed the multiplex PCR reads into MiXCR, producing one record per CDR3 protein. The sample lists fewer than 800,000 distinct CDR3 sequences; about a sixth were seen once. The sequenced material came from blood. Receptors originate from a man aged 18 to 29 with Graves' hyperthyroidism.

Ten or more counts support this clonotype. V and J are TRBV2 and TRBJ1-5, with D uncertain. Trimming stripped 8 bases from V and 3 bases from J, with 8 bases between. Germline V gene sequence: CDR1 SNHLY, CDR2 FYNNEI. The CDR3 runs to 12 residues. In nucleotides, the CDR3 is TGTGCCAGCGGGCGGCTCAATCAGCCCCAGCATTTT. Translated: CASGRLNQPQHF.

This clonotype appeared a few times. The rearrangement uses TRBV4-3 and TRBJ2-3; D is tentatively TRBD1 or TRBD2 (5 bases each). Germline-derived CDR1 and CDR2 are LGHNA and YSLEER. CDR3 length: 15 residues. V was pared by 0 bases and J by 4 bases, with 11 bases between. The CDR3 nucleotides read TGCGCCAGCAGCCAAGACAGGGTGAGGGCAGATACGCAGTATTTT. It codes for CASSQDRVRADTQYF.

This clonotype was counted many times. The V and J genes are TRBV6-2 or TRBV6-3 and TRBJ2-7; tentative D call: TRBD1 (6 bases). Trimming stripped 2 bases from V and 2 bases from J, with 13 bases between. This CDR3 has 15 residues. Looked up from germline, CDR1 is MNHEY and CDR2 is SVGEGT. CDR3 sequence: CASSYPAAGAYEQYF. The CDR3, as DNA: TGTGCCAGCAGTTACCCCGCCGCAGGGGCCTACGAGCAGTACTTC.

This clonotype is a singleton in its sample. The chain combines TRBV20-1 with TRBJ2-2; 9 bases fit TRBD2. The ends lost 3 bases at V and 5 bases at J; junction bases unmatched: 7. Looked up from germline, CDR1 is DFQATT and CDR2 is SNEGSKA (reference sequence). The CDR3 spans 15 residues. In DNA, the CDR3 is TGCAGTGCTAGTAAAGGCGGGAGGGTAACCGGGGAGCTGTTTTTT. Amino acid sequence: CSASKGGRVTGELFF.

The CDR3 DNA reads as TGCAGCGTTGAAGGTCTCGGCACCTACAATGAGCAGTTCTTC. Protein product: CSVEGLGTYNEQFF. The V gene is TRBV29-1, the J gene TRBJ2-1; D call uncertain. Trimming removed 1 base at V and 2 bases at J, with 9 bases between. The CDR3 loop spans 14 amino acids. Germline V CDR1 and CDR2: SQVTM, ANQGSEA.

In its sample, this clonotype was seen a few times. The rearrangement joins TRBV28 to TRBJ2-3, with 9 bases aligning to TRBD1. Germline values: CDR1 MDHEN, CDR2 SYDVKM. The CDR3 contains 15 residues. The V segment lost 7 bases and the J segment 6 bases; nucleotides outside the gene matches: 11. CDR3 protein: CASTPSGQGIDTQYF. DNA of the CDR3: TGTGCCAGCACCCCCTCGGGACAGGGAATTGATACGCAGTATTTT.

The chain joins TRBV4-1 to TRBJ2-7; TRBD1 aligns across 9 bases. The CDR3 sequence is 17 residues long. The germline V gene has CDR1 MGHRA and CDR2 YSYEKL. V lost 4 bases to trimming and J lost 0 bases; unmatched junction nucleotides: 10. CDR3 residues: CASSPRPGTGHSYEQYF. CDR3 in DNA: TGCGCCAGCAGCCCGCGTCCCGGGACAGGGCACTCCTACGAGCAGTACTTC.

The V call is TRBV4-1, the J call TRBJ1-4; D call uncertain. In germline, CDR1 is MGHRA, CDR2 YSYEKL. V lost 3 bases and J 8 bases, leaving 16 bases between the germline ends. The CDR3 length is 15 residues. The CDR3 region has the DNA TGCGCCAGCAGCCAGAGAGCGACCGACGGAGAAAAACTGTTTTTT. Protein product: CASSQRATDGEKLFF.

This clonotype has a count of ten or more. The chain joins TRBV28 to TRBJ2-1; 8 bases map to TRBD2. V gave up 6 bases and J gave up 6 bases; unmatched junction bases: 7. Germline CDR1 and CDR2: MDHEN and SYDVKM. The CDR3 sequence is 14 residues long. As DNA, the CDR3 is TGTGCCAGCAGACCCGGGACTAGAACCAATGAGCAGTTCTTC. Translating it yields CASRPGTRTNEQFF.

As to this clonotype: Because the CDR3's place on the DNA is in doubt, the DNA is left out and the CDR3 is given as listed by TCRdb. The rearrangement links TRBV9 to TRBJ2-7. The CDR3 is 15 amino acids in total, end residues counted. Germline V CDR1 and CDR2: SGDLS, YYNGEE. The CDR3 loop is CASSVATGSSYEQCF.

There are many counts of this clonotype. The V and J genes are TRBV3-1 and TRBJ1-4; tentative D call: TRBD1 (5 bases). The CDR3 loop spans 14 amino acids. The germline V and J ends were trimmed by 2 bases and 5 bases, with 9 bases remaining between them. Per germline, CDR1 LGHDT and CDR2 YNNKEL (reference sequence). The CDR3 coding sequence is TGTGCCAGCAGCCAAATGGGACCAAATGAAAAACTGTTTTTT. As protein: CASSQMGPNEKLFF.

This clonotype was seen at least ten times. The V gene is TRBV7-6, the J gene TRBJ2-3; D unresolved. The ends were cut back, 1 base at V and 3 bases at J, with 11 bases in the middle. Germline lookup yields CDR1 SGHVS and CDR2 FNYEAQ. The CDR3 runs to 15 residues. The CDR3 DNA sequence: TGTGCCAGCAGCTTAGGCGATCCCCGGACAGATACGCAGTATTTT. It specifies CASSLGDPRTDTQYF.

This sequence joins TRBV5-1 and TRBJ2-1; the D is unclear. Trimming removed 2 bases from V and 4 bases from J, with 7 bases in between. Germline values: CDR1 SGHRS, CDR2 YFSETQ. There are 13 residues in the CDR3. CDR3 loop: CASSLGWYNEQFF. The CDR3 DNA is TGCGCCAGCAGCTTAGGTTGGTACAATGAGCAGTTCTTC.

This clonotype was counted between two and nine times. This chain joins TRBV20-1 and TRBJ2-5, with D perhaps matching TRBD2 (6 bases). Germline lookup yields CDR1 DFQATT and CDR2 SNEGSKA (reference sequence). The CDR3 extends over 11 amino acids. The CDR3 spells CSAEEGETQYF. The CDR3 coding sequence is TGCAGCGCAGAGGAGGGCGAGACCCAGTACTTC.

This clonotype was observed many times. The genes are TRBV7-8 and TRBJ2-1; D is perhaps TRBD2 (5 bases). Trimming took off 5 bases at V and 4 bases at J, with 12 bases between the two ends. The V gene's germline CDR1 is SGHVS and CDR2 FQNEAQ. The CDR3 has 14 residues. The CDR3 loop reads CASSPAETYNEQFF. CDR3 sequence (DNA): TGTGCCAGCAGCCCAGCGGAGACTTACAATGAGCAGTTCTTC.

Only a few counts were recorded for this clonotype. The rearrangement joins TRBV28 to TRBJ2-1, with D maybe TRBD2 (7 bases). Germline V gives CDR1 MDHEN, CDR2 SYDVKM. This CDR3 contains 15 residues. The V end lost 5 bases, the J end lost 7 bases, and 18 bases lay between the germline ends. The chain's CDR3 is CASSQGTGGDNEQFF. The CDR3 bases are TGTGCCAGCAGTCAGGGGACGGGAGGAGATAATGAGCAGTTCTTC.

This clonotype was seen many times. The chain is built from TRBV27 and TRBJ2-3; TRBD1 agrees at 7 bases. The CDR3 spans 11 residues. Looked up from germline, CDR1 is MNHEY and CDR2 is SMNVEV (reference sequence). The V gene end was trimmed by 10 bases and the J gene end by 4 bases; junction bases not matched to a gene: 2. CDR3 in DNA: TGTGCCACTCAGGGGGCAGATACGCAGTATTTT. Protein product: CATQGADTQYF.

The chain links TRBV29-1 to TRBJ2-1; TRBD2 might be the D (5 bases). Germline V gene sequence: CDR1 SQVTM, CDR2 ANQGSEA. The CDR3 length is 13 residues. Trimming removed 8 bases from V and 3 bases from J, with 14 bases in between. The CDR3 reads CSWVAPLYNEQFF. The CDR3 bases are TGCAGCTGGGTAGCGCCCCTCTACAATGAGCAGTTCTTC.

A note on this clonotype: Relative to the germline gene, one junction end is altered; a read error may explain this. The V gene is TRBV12-3 or TRBV12-4, the J gene TRBJ2-3; 8 positions agree with TRBD2. The CDR3 is 15 amino acids. CDR3 sequence: CAGSFGGGLTDTQYF. Written as DNA, the CDR3 is TGTGCCGGCAGTTTCGGGGGGGGACTCACAGATACGCAGTATTTT.

The sample holds many counts of this clonotype. The rearrangement uses TRBV10-3 and TRBJ2-7; D gene ambiguous. The ends were cut back, 0 bases at V and 6 bases at J, with 6 bases in the middle. Looked up from germline, CDR1 is ENHRY and CDR2 is SYGVKD. The CDR3 runs 12 residues. The CDR3 DNA sequence: TGTGCCATCAGTGAGTCGTGGGGCGAGCAGTACTTC. Protein: CAISESWGEQYF.

V and J are TRBV4-1 and TRBJ2-7, with D perhaps TRBD2 (7 bases). Germline assignment: CDR1 MGHRA and CDR2 YSYEKL. This CDR3 comprises 15 residues. V shed 3 bases and J shed 3 bases, with 15 bases lying between them. CDR3 sequence (DNA): TGCGCCAGCAGCCAGGAAGGGGGGGTGGGCTACGAGCAGTACTTC. Amino acids: CASSQEGGVGYEQYF.

This clonotype has just a few counts. J is TRBJ2-3 and V is TRBV19; 8 bases agree with TRBD1. In germline, CDR1 is LNHDA, CDR2 SQIVND (reference sequence). V lost 7 bases to trimming and J lost 7 bases; unmatched junction nucleotides: 1. This CDR3 region has 11 residues. CDR3 bases: TGTGCCAGTACAGGGGGCAATACGCAGTATTTT. Translating it yields CASTGGNTQYF.

Many counts were recorded for this clonotype. The chain has TRBV28 and TRBJ2-3, with 7 bases aligning to TRBD1. Looked up from germline, CDR1 is MDHEN and CDR2 is SYDVKM. V was pared by 2 bases and J by 2 bases, with 4 bases of the junction left unmatched. The CDR3 spans 15 residues. The DNA for the CDR3 is TGTGCCAGCAGTTTACGGCAGGGGGTCACAGATACGCAGTATTTT. Its protein is CASSLRQGVTDTQYF.

This clonotype was recorded at least ten times. CDR3 bases: TGTGCCACTAGGACAGGAGGGAACACTGAAGCTTTCTTT. Protein product: CATRTGGNTEAFF. The chain carries TRBV6-1 and TRBJ1-1; 7 bases are shared with TRBD1. The CDR3 loop spans 13 amino acids. Germline V gene data show CDR1 as MNHNS and CDR2 as SASEGT. The J segment lost 1 base and the V segment lost 10 bases, leaving 6 bases of the junction unmatched.

This rearrangement joins TRBV7-9 to TRBJ2-7; 7 bases agree with TRBD2. The germline CDR1 and CDR2 sequences are SEHNR and FQNEAQ (reference sequence). This CDR3 has 15 residues. V was pared by 1 base and J by 6 bases, with 9 bases of the junction left unmatched. The CDR3 is CASSLVSAGVAEQYF. The CDR3 DNA sequence: TGTGCCAGCAGCTTAGTTTCTGCGGGAGTAGCCGAGCAGTACTTC.

As to this clonotype: A much larger clone sits a single nucleotide away, making a read error possible. The chain joins TRBV28 to TRBJ2-1, with D tentatively TRBD1 (5 bases). This CDR3 comprises 14 residues. Germline CDR1 reads MDHEN; CDR2 reads SYDVKM. The CDR3 spells CASSFTDNDDEQSF. Here the CDR3 DNA reads TGTGCCAGCAGTTTTACGGACAACGACGATGAGCAGTCCTTC.

Comment on this clonotype: A clone one base away is much larger, so this may be a read error. The conserved closing phenylalanine or tryptophan is absent in this CDR3, likely reflecting a read error. The chain links TRBV28 to TRBJ2-5; possibly TRBD2 for D (6 bases). CDR1 MDHEN and CDR2 SYDVKM come from the germline V gene. This CDR3 spans 15 amino acids. The V and J ends lost 3 bases and 0 bases respectively, with 11 bases between them. In DNA form, the CDR3 reads TGTGCCAGCAGTTTTGGGGAGGCGTACCAAGAGACCCAGTACGTC. Amino acids: CASSFGEAYQETQYV.

The sample holds a few counts of this clonotype. The J gene is TRBJ2-3, the V gene TRBV7-2, with a tentative D call TRBD2 (6 bases). V shed 2 bases and J shed 1 base, with 19 bases lying between them. Germline V gives CDR1 SGHTA, CDR2 FQGNSA. This CDR3 is built from 18 residues. In nucleotides, the CDR3 is TGTGCCAGCAGCTTAAAAGGACAAACGGGAGATGGCACAGATACGCAGTATTTT. As protein: CASSLKGQTGDGTDTQYF. Together with reference TRBV7-2 and TRBJ2-3, the CDR3 gives the full variable domain: GAGVSQSPSNKVTEKGKDVELRCDPISGHTALYWYRQSLGQGLEFLIYFQGNSAPDKSGLPSDRFSAERTGGSVSTLTIQRTQQEDSAVYLCASSLKGQTGDGTDTQYFGPGTRLTVL.

In this sample, this clonotype turned up a few times. The rearrangement uses TRBV6-2 or TRBV6-3 and TRBJ1-6; D ambiguous. The CDR3 loop spans 13 amino acids. Germline CDR1 MNHEY, CDR2 SVGEGT. Trimming cost V 6 bases and J 7 bases, with 10 bases left between them. The CDR3 protein is CASRVRINSPLHF. The CDR3 DNA sequence: TGTGCCAGCAGGGTCAGAATAAATTCACCCCTCCACTTT.